One sample yielded the 27 T cell receptor beta chains listed below, sequenced in a study of response to subunit inactivated influenza vaccine. TCRdb processed the RT-PCR reads anew with MiXCR; each CDR3 protein has one entry. The sample includes about 620,000 distinct CDR3 sequences, about 11% seen only once; the top ten take 11%. Separately, the same data were catalogued under a study of T cells expressing NK-cell markers. That report adds: Synthesis of TCR beta cDNA relied on 5'RACE template switching carrying UMIs.

This material consisted of PBMCs from blood, taken on the day of vaccination. The receptors were sampled from a man aged 45-65 years who received an inactivated influenza vaccine.

Points on this clonotype: The junction differs from germline at one of its ends, possibly a read error. V usage is TRBV6-2 or TRBV6-3 and J usage is TRBJ1-1; unclear D gene. CDR3 length equals 12 residues. Germline V lookup: CDR1 MNHEY, CDR2 SVGEGT. Here the CDR3 reads CASSQVIGSGVF. The CDR3 nucleotides read TGTGCCAGCAGTCAGGTGATCGGATCCGGGGTCTTT.

The chain joins TRBV14 to TRBJ2-1; 11 nucleotides line up with TRBD2. From germline, CDR1 is SGHDN and CDR2 FVKESK. J was trimmed by 8 bases and V by 4 bases; bases with no gene match: 10. This CDR3 is built from 16 residues. In DNA, the CDR3 is TGTGCCAGCAGCCCTCGTCCCGGGACTAGCGGACATGAGCAGTTCTTC. Protein: CASSPRPGTSGHEQFF.

J is TRBJ2-1 and V is TRBV7-2; no firm D call. Trimming cost V 3 bases and J 8 bases, with 11 bases left between them. The V gene's germline CDR1 is SGHTA and CDR2 FQGNSA. The CDR3 runs 13 residues. CDR3 bases: TGTGCCAGCAGCTTCACTTTTTCGGATGAGCAGTTCTTC. Protein sequence: CASSFTFSDEQFF.

The rearrangement uses TRBV11-2 and TRBJ2-7; TRBD2 aligns across 11 bases. The V gene end was trimmed by 5 bases and the J gene end by 5 bases; junction bases not matched to a gene: 11. CDR1 and CDR2 from the germline V gene are SGHAT and FQNNGV. This CDR3 has 16 residues. CDR3: CASSPLTSGGYNEQYF. The CDR3, as DNA: TGTGCCAGCAGCCCACTTACTAGCGGGGGTTACAACGAGCAGTACTTC.

The rearrangement uses TRBV12-3 or TRBV12-4 and TRBJ1-1; D gene ambiguous. Trimming stripped 3 bases from V and 10 bases from J, with 15 bases between. CDR3 length: 13 amino acids. CDR3: CASSLGLREGAFF. CDR3 nucleotides: TGTGCCAGCAGTTTGGGATTGAGGGAAGGAGCTTTCTTT.

This clonotype was observed a handful of times. The rearrangement joins TRBV27 to TRBJ1-5, with D possibly TRBD1 on 5 matching bases. Germline V gives CDR1 MNHEY, CDR2 SMNVEV (reference sequence). This CDR3 comprises 15 residues. V was trimmed by 3 bases and J by 2 bases, leaving 11 bases between them. The CDR3: CASSFTGGGNQPQHF. The CDR3 nucleotides read TGTGCCAGCAGTTTCACAGGCGGGGGCAATCAGCCCCAGCATTTT.

Only a few counts were recorded for this clonotype. The chain uses TRBV21-1 and TRBJ2-2; the D call of TRBD1 is as the table states it, not checked on the DNA. TRBV21-1 has pseudogene status. This CDR3 spans 18 amino acids. The CDR3: CASSKGIGQGKRTGELFF. The CDR3 DNA follows: TGTGCCAGCAGCAAAGGAATCGGACAGGGGAAGCGAACCGGGGAGCTGTTTTTT.

This clonotype was observed a few times. The CDR3 DNA reads as TGTGCCAGCAGCTTAGAGGCTGGGACCCACGCTGAAGCTTTCTTT. It yields the protein CASSLEAGTHAEAFF. The chain couples TRBV7-9 to TRBJ1-1; possible D gene TRBD1, 5 bases. The CDR3 loop spans 15 amino acids. V was clipped by 1 base and J by 6 bases, with 15 bases between them. Per germline, CDR1 SEHNR and CDR2 FQNEAQ (reference sequence).

The sample holds a few counts of this clonotype. The chain links TRBV3-1 to TRBJ1-3, with D hard to call. The CDR3 contains 15 residues. Germline CDR1 LGHDT, CDR2 YNNKEL (reference sequence). Trimming stripped 1 base from V and 1 base from J, with 8 bases between. CDR3 bases: TGTGCCAGCAGCCAAGCGAGGGTATCTGGAAACACCATATATTTT. Translating gives CASSQARVSGNTIYF.

CDR3 DNA: TGTGCCAGCACCCAAAGGGCGGATTATACCAAAAACATTCAGTACTTC. Its protein is CASTQRADYTKNIQYF. V is TRBV2 and J is TRBJ2-4, with D unclear. The V end was cut by 7 bases, the J end by 2 bases, with 18 bases between. The CDR3 covers 16 residues. Germline V gives CDR1 SNHLY, CDR2 FYNNEI. The complete variable domain, with remaining parts taken from reference TRBV2 and TRBJ2-4, reads EPEVTQTPSHQVTQMGQEVILRCVPISNHLYFYWYRQILGQKVEFLVSFYNNEISEKSEIFDDQFSVERPDGSNFTLKIRSTKLEDSAMYFCASTQRADYTKNIQYFGAGTRLSVL.

This clonotype was counted only a few times. The chain joins TRBV7-2 to TRBJ2-1; 8 positions agree with TRBD1. Trimming cost V 3 bases and J 8 bases; bases outside gene matches: 6. This CDR3 is 14 amino acids long. Germline CDR1 reads SGHTA; CDR2 reads FQGNSA. The CDR3, as DNA: TGTGCCAGCAGCTTGACAGGGGTCCGGGATGAGCAGTTCTTC. Protein product: CASSLTGVRDEQFF.

In its sample, this clonotype was seen many times. V gene TRBV7-3 combines with J gene TRBJ1-5, with D maybe TRBD1 (6 bases). The germline gives CDR1 SGHTA, CDR2 FQGTGA. The V end was cut by 1 base, the J end by 7 bases, with 8 bases between. The CDR3 is 13 residues long. The CDR3 here is CASSLKGGQPQHF. The CDR3 DNA follows: TGTGCCAGCAGCTTAAAAGGGGGACAGCCCCAGCATTTT.

V is TRBV6-2 or TRBV6-3 and J is TRBJ2-7; possible D gene TRBD2, 6 bases. Trimming took off 7 bases at V and 6 bases at J, with 16 bases between the two ends. The CDR3 sequence is 13 residues long. Germline CDR1 MNHEY, CDR2 SVGEGT. DNA of the CDR3: TGTGCCAGCAAACCGGGACTGTCCCCCGAGCAGTACTTC. Protein: CASKPGLSPEQYF.

The CDR3 reads CASSYSPGIYYGYTF. The CDR3 bases are TGTGCCAGCAGTTACTCTCCAGGGATTTACTATGGCTACACCTTC. The rearrangement links TRBV6-2 or TRBV6-3 to TRBJ1-2; D may be TRBD1 (5 bases). Germline V gene lookup returns CDR1 MNHEY and CDR2 SVGEGT. V was cut by 0 bases and J by 3 bases, with 11 bases left in between. This CDR3 region has 15 residues.

The rearrangement joins TRBV19 to TRBJ2-1; 8 bases are shared with TRBD2. The length of the CDR3 is 12 residues. Germline V gene data show CDR1 as LNHDA and CDR2 as SQIVND (reference sequence). In nucleotides, the CDR3 is TGTGGAGTAGCGGGGAGATGGGATGAGCAGTTCTTC. This translates into CGVAGRWDEQFF.

The V gene is TRBV29-1, the J gene TRBJ2-1; D unresolved. V dropped 7 bases and J dropped 4 bases, with 17 bases sitting between them. The CDR3 is made up of 14 amino acids. Germline V gives CDR1 SQVTM, CDR2 ANQGSEA. The CDR3 is CSAFISYVYNEQFF. The CDR3 coding sequence is TGCAGCGCTTTCATTAGTTACGTGTACAATGAGCAGTTCTTC.

This clonotype was seen at least ten times. This sequence joins TRBV20-1 and TRBJ2-3; a weak D match, TRBD2 (6 bases). V was trimmed by 3 bases and J by 2 bases, leaving 12 bases between them. The CDR3 covers 14 residues. The germline V gene encodes CDR1 DFQATT and CDR2 SNEGSKA (reference sequence). CDR3 protein: CSARISGNTDTQYF. CDR3 nucleotides: TGCAGTGCTAGGATTAGCGGAAACACAGATACGCAGTATTTT.

The chain uses TRBV5-1 and TRBJ2-1; 11 bases are shared with TRBD2. The germline V gene has CDR1 SGHRS and CDR2 YFSETQ. This CDR3 is built from 17 residues. Trimming at V came to 1 base and at J to 3 bases, leaving 6 bases not matched to a gene. CDR3 in DNA: TGCGCCAGCAGCTTGAGGCTAGCGGGAGGCCTCTACAATGAGCAGTTCTTC. It specifies CASSLRLAGGLYNEQFF.

This clonotype occurred a few times. The chain employs TRBV5-1 and TRBJ2-3; D is ambiguous. Per germline, CDR1 SGHRS and CDR2 YFSETQ. Trimming pared 0 bases from V and 4 bases from J, leaving 12 bases between. The CDR3 has 15 amino acids. As DNA, the CDR3 is TGCGCCAGCAGCTTGGAAGGTACCGAGGCAGATACGCAGTATTTT. Its translation is CASSLEGTEADTQYF.

The rearrangement uses TRBV28 and TRBJ2-3, with TRBD2 identical over 7 bases. The CDR3 loop spans 15 amino acids. Germline values: CDR1 MDHEN, CDR2 SYDVKM. The ends lost 5 bases at V and 2 bases at J; junction bases unmatched: 7. CDR3 sequence: CASSGLDTYTDTQYF. The DNA of the CDR3 is TGTGCCAGCAGTGGACTAGACACATACACAGATACGCAGTATTTT.

Ten or more counts support this clonotype. The gene calls are TRBV5-1 and TRBJ2-5; D possibly uses TRBD1 or TRBD2 (5 bases each). Trimming took 6 bases from V and 3 from J, leaving 21 bases between them. CDR1 is SGHRS and CDR2 is YFSETQ in the germline V gene. The CDR3 loop spans 16 amino acids. The CDR3 region is CASTHRPGTQEETQYF. The DNA for the CDR3 is TGCGCCAGCACCCACAGGCCCGGGACGCAAGAAGAGACCCAGTACTTC.

This clonotype was seen more than once but under ten times. The chain uses TRBV7-2 and TRBJ1-1; D gene uncertain. Germline-derived CDR1 and CDR2 are SGHTA and FQGNSA. The CDR3 totals 16 residues. The V gene lost 0 bases and the J gene lost 0 bases, with 11 bases spanning the gap. DNA for the CDR3: TGTGCCAGCAGCTTAGCGCGCCGCTGGATGAACACTGAAGCTTTCTTT. The encoded protein is CASSLARRWMNTEAFF.

This clonotype appeared a few times. The chain is built from TRBV27 and TRBJ1-1, with 7 bases lining up with TRBD1. The J segment lost 1 base and the V segment lost 7 bases, leaving 15 bases of the junction unmatched. CDR3 length equals 17 residues. Germline lookup yields CDR1 MNHEY and CDR2 SMNVEV (reference sequence). This chain's CDR3 is CASTPRQGSVRNTEAFF. The DNA for the CDR3 is TGTGCCAGCACCCCAAGACAGGGATCAGTTAGGAACACTGAAGCTTTCTTT.

This clonotype was found a few times. The DNA of the CDR3 is TGTGCCAGCAGCGACCTGTATGATACGCAGTATTTT. It is translated as CASSDLYDTQYF. This rearrangement joins TRBV9 to TRBJ2-3, with D unresolved. Between the trimmed V and J ends, which lost 3 bases and 6 bases, there was a span of 8 bases. Germline V lookup: CDR1 SGDLS, CDR2 YYNGEE. The CDR3 is 12 residues long.

This chain connects TRBV30 to TRBJ2-7, with a tentative D call TRBD1 (5 bases). The CDR3 covers 13 residues. V lost 0 bases, J lost 3 bases, and 9 bases lay in between. Germline CDR1 and CDR2: GTSNPN and SVGIG (reference sequence). The CDR3 coding sequence is TGTGCCTGGAGTGTTGACAGTAACTACGAGCAGTACTTC. This encodes CAWSVDSNYEQYF.

The chain is built from TRBV24-1 and TRBJ2-5; D ambiguous. Germline values: CDR1 KGHDR, CDR2 SFDVKD. Trimming shortened V by 0 bases and J by 2 bases, and 12 bases separated the two germline ends. The CDR3 has 16 residues. CDR3 protein: CATSDLDLWSQETQYF. The CDR3 DNA sequence: TGTGCCACCAGTGATTTGGACTTATGGTCGCAAGAGACCCAGTACTTC.

The chain is built from TRBV6-6 and TRBJ2-5, with 11 bases identical to TRBD2. Germline V gives CDR1 MNHNY, CDR2 SVGAGI (reference sequence). V shed 10 bases, J shed 5 bases, and the junction held 3 bases outside the gene matches. The CDR3 totals 12 residues. The DNA of the CDR3 is TGTGCCATCCGGACTAGCGGGGAGACCCAGTACTTC. This encodes CAIRTSGETQYF.